This TCR beta chain was obtained from a study of blood T cell repertoires in COVID-19. Across the study: Sample material is recorded as cDNA or gDNA derived from T cells, B-cell-depleted T cells, or PBMCs.

The V end was cut by 2 bases, the J end by 12 bases, with 18 bases between. CDR1 is SGDLS and CDR2 is YYNGEE in the germline V gene. This CDR3 has 14 amino acids. Only in-frame clones appear in the TCRdb table, and some are missing; sequencing was by immunoSEQ multiplex PCR. The repertoire has about 280,000 clones, around 86% of them found once; the top ten carry 13%. The chain has TRBV9 and TRBJ2-1; a possible D gene is TRBD2 (6 bases). The TCR originated in a human donor in a cohort sampled during active COVID-19. The specimen was peripheral blood. CDR3 amino acids: CASSVLAMSARQFF. CDR3 nucleotide sequence: TGTGCCAGCAGCGTGCTAGCGATGTCAGCCCGGCAGTTCTTC.